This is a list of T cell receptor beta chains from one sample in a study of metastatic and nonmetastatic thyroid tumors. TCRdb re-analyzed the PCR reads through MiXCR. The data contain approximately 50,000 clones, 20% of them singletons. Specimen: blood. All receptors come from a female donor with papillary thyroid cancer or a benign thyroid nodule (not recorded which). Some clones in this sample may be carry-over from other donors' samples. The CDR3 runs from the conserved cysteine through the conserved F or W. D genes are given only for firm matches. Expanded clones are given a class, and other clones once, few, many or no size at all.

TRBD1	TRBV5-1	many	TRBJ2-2	TGCGCCAGCAGCAGGGGCAGGGGGTCCACCGGGGAGCTGTTTTTT	CASSRGRGSTGELFF
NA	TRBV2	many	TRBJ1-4	TGTGCCACCCAGTCGGTATTTAATGAAAAACTGTTTTTT	CATQSVFNEKLFF
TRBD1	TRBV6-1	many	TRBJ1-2	TGTGCCAGCAGTGATGTGTGGAGGACAGGGGGCCGGGGGAACTATGGCTACACCTTC	CASSDVWRTGGRGNYGYTF
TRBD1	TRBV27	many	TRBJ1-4	TGTGCCAGCAGGAGACAGGGGGGTGAAAAACTGTTTTTT	CASRRQGGEKLFF
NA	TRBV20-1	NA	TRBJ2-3	TGCAGTGCTGCCGGGGACAATCAGCCCCAGTATTTT	CSAAGDNQPQYF
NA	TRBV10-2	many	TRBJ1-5	TGCGCCAGCAGTGAGTGGAATCAGCCCCAGCATTTT	CASSEWNQPQHF
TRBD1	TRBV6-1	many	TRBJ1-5	TGTGCCAGCATTTCCGGGGACAGCACCAATCAGCCCCAGCATTTT	CASISGDSTNQPQHF
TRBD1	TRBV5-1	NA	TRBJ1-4	TGCGCCAGCAGCTTACAGGGGGCGGATAATGAAAAACTGTTTTTT	CASSLQGADNEKLFF
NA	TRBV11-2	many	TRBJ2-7	TGTGCCAGCAGTCGCCCGGGACAAGGGTCCTACGAGCAGTACTTC	CASSRPGQGSYEQYF
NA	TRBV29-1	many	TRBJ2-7	TGCAGCGTTTACGGACGGCTCTCCTACGAGCAGTACTTC	CSVYGRLSYEQYF
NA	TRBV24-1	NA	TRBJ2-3	TGTGCCTCGCGAGGGGGGGCCCCAGATACGCAGTATTTT	CASRGGAPDTQYF
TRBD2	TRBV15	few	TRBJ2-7	TGTGCCACCAGAAGGACTAGCGGGAAAGCCTACGAGCAATGCTTC	CATRRTSGKAYEQCF
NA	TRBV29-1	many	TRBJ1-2	TGCAGCGTTGAAAGCTATGCAGGAATCGTGACTAACTATGGCTACACCTTC	CSVESYAGIVTNYGYTF
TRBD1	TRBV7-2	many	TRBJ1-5	TGTGCCAGCAGCCAGGGACAGGGAAGGGTTGGCAATCAGCCCCAGCATTTT	CASSQGQGRVGNQPQHF
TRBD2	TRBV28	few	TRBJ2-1	TGTGCCAGCAGGGTAGCGGGGGTGCCCGGTTACAATGAGCAGTTCTTC	CASRVAGVPGYNEQFF
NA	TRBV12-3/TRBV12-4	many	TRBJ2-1	TGTGCCAGCAGCGCCTTTAGCGGTTACTCCTACAATGAGCAGTTCTTC	CASSAFSGYSYNEQFF
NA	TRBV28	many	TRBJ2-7	TGTGCCAGCAGGCCCTGGGCCACCTCCTACGGGCAGTACTTC	CASRPWATSYGQYF
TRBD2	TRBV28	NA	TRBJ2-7	TGTGCCAGCAGTCCCGGGACTAGCGGGACCTACGAGCAGTACTTC	CASSPGTSGTYEQYF
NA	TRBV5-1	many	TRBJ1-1	TGCGCCAGCAGCTTGACAGCGCACACTGAAGCTTTCTTT	CASSLTAHTEAFF
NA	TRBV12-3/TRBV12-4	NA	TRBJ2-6	TGTGCCGGCGGCCCAGGAGCCTCTGGGGCCAACGTCCTGACTTTC	CAGGPGASGANVLTF
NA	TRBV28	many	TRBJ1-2	TGTGCCAGCAGGCAGGGCTATGGCTACACCTTC	CASRQGYGYTF
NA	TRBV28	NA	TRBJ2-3	TGTGCGAGCAGCACGAGCGGGCTCACAGATACGCAGTATTTT	CASSTSGLTDTQYF
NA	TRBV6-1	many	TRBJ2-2	TGTGCCGGCAGTACTAGACAGGTTGGGGACACCGGGGAGCTGTTTTTT	CAGSTRQVGDTGELFF
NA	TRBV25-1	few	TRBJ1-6	TGTGCCAGCAGTGAGACCGTGTCCTCCTATAATTCACCCCTCCACTTT	CASSETVSSYNSPLHF
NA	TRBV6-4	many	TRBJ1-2	TGTGCCAGCAGTGACACCGACAGGTCGTACTTAGGGGGCTACACCTTC	CASSDTDRSYLGGYTF
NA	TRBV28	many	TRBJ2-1	TGTGCCAGCATCCCCAAGGGGGGGTTCTCGTACAATGAGCAGTTCTTC	CASIPKGGFSYNEQFF
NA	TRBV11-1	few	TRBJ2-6	TGTGCCAGCAGCCCACATACAGGGTGTCGCCGCTCTGGGGCCAACGTCCTGACTTTC	CASSPHTGCRRSGANVLTF
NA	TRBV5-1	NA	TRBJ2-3	TGCGCCAGCAGCTTGGACTATAAACAGTATTTT	CASSLDYKQYF
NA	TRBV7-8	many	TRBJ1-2	TGTGCCAGCAGCTTAGCCCCGGACGGGAACTATGGCTACACCTTC	CASSLAPDGNYGYTF
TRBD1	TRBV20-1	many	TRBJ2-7	TGCAGTGCGGGACCCGGGACAGGGCTATCCGAGCAGTACTTC	CSAGPGTGLSEQYF
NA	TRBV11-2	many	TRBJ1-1	TGTGCCAGCAGCTTTTTAGGGGAAGCTTTCTTT	CASSFLGEAFF
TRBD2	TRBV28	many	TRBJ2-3	TGTGCCAGCAGCCCCCCCGCTAGCGGGCCTACAGATACGCAGTATTTT	CASSPPASGPTDTQYF
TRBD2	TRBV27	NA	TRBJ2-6	TGTGCCAGCAGTTTAAAAGGCCTAGCGGGAGCCGGGGCCAGCGTCATGACTTTC	CASSLKGLAGAGASVMTF
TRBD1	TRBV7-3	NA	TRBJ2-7	TGTGCCAGCAGCTTAAGGGACAGGGGGCGGCACGAGCAGTACTTC	CASSLRDRGRHEQYF
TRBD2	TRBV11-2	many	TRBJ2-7	TGTGCCAGCAGCGTCCAAGCCGGGACTACCCCCTACGAGCAGTACTTC	CASSVQAGTTPYEQYF
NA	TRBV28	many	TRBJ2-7	TGTGCCAGCAGTTCGGGTTTTTACGAGCAGTACTTC	CASSSGFYEQYF
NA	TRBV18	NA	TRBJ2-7	TGTGCCAGATCACCACAGACTAAGTACGAGCAGTACTTC	CARSPQTKYEQYF
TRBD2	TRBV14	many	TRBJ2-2	TGTGCCAGCAGCCGCTTACTAGCGGGGGACACCGGGGAGCTGTTTTTT	CASSRLLAGDTGELFF
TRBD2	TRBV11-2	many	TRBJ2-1	TGTGCCAGCAGCAAGGTGGGGAGGGATGAGCAGTTCTTC	CASSKVGRDEQFF
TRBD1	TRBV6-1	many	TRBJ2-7	TGTGCCAGCAAATTGACAGGGGGAAATGCCTACGAGCAGTACTTC	CASKLTGGNAYEQYF
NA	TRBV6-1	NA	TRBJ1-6	TGTGCCAGCAGGGGCCCTACGCCATCACCCCTCGACTTT	CASRGPTPSPLDF
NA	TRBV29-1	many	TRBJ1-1	TGCAGCGTTGTTGTCACCCAGGGCACTGAAGCTTTCTTT	CSVVVTQGTEAFF
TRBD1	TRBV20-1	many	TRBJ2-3	TGCAGTGCTAGAACTAGGGGGCCAGATACGCAGTATTTT	CSARTRGPDTQYF
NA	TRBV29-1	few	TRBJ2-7	TGCAGCGTTGAATCCGGAGGCGAGCAGTACTTC	CSVESGGEQYF
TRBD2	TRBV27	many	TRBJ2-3	TGTGCCAGCAGTCCCCGACTAGCCACACCAATCACAGATACGCAGTATTTT	CASSPRLATPITDTQYF
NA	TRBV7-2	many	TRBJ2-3	TGTGCCAGCAGCTTTTCGTGGGAGGCCCCTAGCACAGATACGCAGTATTTT	CASSFSWEAPSTDTQYF
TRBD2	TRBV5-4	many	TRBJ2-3	TGTGCCAGCAGCTACCGACTAGCGGGAGGGCGAACAGATACGCAGTATTTT	CASSYRLAGGRTDTQYF
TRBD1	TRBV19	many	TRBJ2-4	TGTGCCAGTAGTACGGGACAGACTAAAGCCAAAAACATTCAGTACTTC	CASSTGQTKAKNIQYF
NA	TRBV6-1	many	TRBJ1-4	TGTGCCAGCAGTGAGTTCCGCACTAATGAAAAACTGTTTTTT	CASSEFRTNEKLFF
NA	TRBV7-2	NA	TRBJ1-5	TGTGCCAGCAGCCCTGTGGGAGTGAGGGCTCAGCCCCAGCATTTT	CASSPVGVRAQPQHF
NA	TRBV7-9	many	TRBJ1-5	TGTGCCAGCAGCTTAGAAGGGGGATATCAGCCCCAGCATTTT	CASSLEGGYQPQHF
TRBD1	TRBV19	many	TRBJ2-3	TGTGCCAGTAGGCAGACAGGGGGCCCAGATACGCAGTATTTT	CASRQTGGPDTQYF
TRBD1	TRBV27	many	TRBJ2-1	TGTGCCAGCAGTGTCTCCGGGACAGACTACAATGAGCAGTTCTTC	CASSVSGTDYNEQFF
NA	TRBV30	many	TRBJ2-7	TGTGCCTGGAGTACACCAAGCTCCTACGAGCAGTACTTC	CAWSTPSSYEQYF
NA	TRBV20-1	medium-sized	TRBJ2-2	TGCAGTGCTAGACAAGGGGTGTCCCCCAGCGGGGAGCTGTTTTTT	CSARQGVSPSGELFF
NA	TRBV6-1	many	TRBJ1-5	TGTGCCAGCAGTGAGGGTCAGCCCCAGCATTTT	CASSEGQPQHF